The clone carrying this TCR beta chain was observed a single time. Per the germline V gene, CDR1 is SQVTM and CDR2 is ANQGSEA. Trimming left V 7 bases short and J 8 bases short, with 11 bases between. The length of the CDR3 is 11 residues. The assay was immunoSEQ multiplex PCR, and TCRdb's table has in-frame clones only and misses some. The sample lists 46,000 or so clones, around 90% occurring once. This record comes from a study of T cell changes during pregnancy in multiple sclerosis. The receptor was isolated from a female donor in good health, enrolled as a control in a pregnancy study. J is TRBJ1-4 and V is TRBV29-1, with D possibly being TRBD1 (5 bases). The input for sequencing was peripheral blood, taken in the second trimester of pregnancy. The CDR3 DNA follows: TGCAGCGGGGGGGTGAGCGAAAAACTGTTTTTT. The encoded protein is CSGGVSEKLFF.